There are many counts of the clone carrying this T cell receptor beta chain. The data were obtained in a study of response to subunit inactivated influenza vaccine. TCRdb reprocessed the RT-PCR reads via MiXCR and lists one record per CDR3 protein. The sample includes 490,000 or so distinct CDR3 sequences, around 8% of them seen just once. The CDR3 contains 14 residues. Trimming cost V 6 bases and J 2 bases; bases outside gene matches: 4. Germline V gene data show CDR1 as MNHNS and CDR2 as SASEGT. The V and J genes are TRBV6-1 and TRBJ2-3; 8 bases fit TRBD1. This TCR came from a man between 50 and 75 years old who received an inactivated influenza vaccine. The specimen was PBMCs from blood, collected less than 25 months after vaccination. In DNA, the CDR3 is TGTGCCAGCAGCAGGGGGCTTAACACAGATACGCAGTATTTT. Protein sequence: CASSRGLNTDTQYF.